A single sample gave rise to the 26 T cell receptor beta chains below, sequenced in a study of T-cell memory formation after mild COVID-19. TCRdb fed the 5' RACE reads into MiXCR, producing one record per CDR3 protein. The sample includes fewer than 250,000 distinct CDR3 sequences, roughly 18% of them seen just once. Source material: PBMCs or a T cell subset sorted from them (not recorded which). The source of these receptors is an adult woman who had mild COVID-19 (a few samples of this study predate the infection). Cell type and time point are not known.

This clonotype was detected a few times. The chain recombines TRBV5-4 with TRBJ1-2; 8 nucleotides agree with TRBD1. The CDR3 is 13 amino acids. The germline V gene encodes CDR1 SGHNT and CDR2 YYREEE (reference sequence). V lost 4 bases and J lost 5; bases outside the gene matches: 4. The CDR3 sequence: CASSDGQGYGYTF. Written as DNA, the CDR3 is TGTGCCAGCAGCGACGGACAGGGATATGGCTACACCTTC.

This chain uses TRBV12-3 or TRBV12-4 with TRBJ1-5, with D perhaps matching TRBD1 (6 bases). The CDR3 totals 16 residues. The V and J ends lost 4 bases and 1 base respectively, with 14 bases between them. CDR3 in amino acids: CASSSQGRESNQPQHF. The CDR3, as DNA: TGTGCCAGCAGTTCCCAGGGGAGGGAGAGCAATCAGCCCCAGCATTTT.

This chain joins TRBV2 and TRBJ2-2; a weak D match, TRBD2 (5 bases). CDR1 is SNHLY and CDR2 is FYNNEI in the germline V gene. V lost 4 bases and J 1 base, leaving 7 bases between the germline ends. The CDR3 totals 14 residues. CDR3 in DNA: TGTGCCAGCAGTGGAGGGAGGAACACCGGGGAGCTGTTTTTT. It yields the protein CASSGGRNTGELFF.

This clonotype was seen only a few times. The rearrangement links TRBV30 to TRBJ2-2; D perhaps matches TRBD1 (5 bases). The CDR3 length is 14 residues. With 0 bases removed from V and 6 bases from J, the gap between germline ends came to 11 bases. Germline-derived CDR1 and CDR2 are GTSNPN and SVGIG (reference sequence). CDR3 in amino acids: CAWSVQGPAGELFF. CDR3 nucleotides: TGTGCCTGGAGTGTTCAGGGTCCCGCCGGGGAGCTGTTTTTT.

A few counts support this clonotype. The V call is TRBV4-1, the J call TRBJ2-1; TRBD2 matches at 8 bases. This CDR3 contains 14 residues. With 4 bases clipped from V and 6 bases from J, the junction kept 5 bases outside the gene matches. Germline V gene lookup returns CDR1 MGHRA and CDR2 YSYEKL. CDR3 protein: CASSPGGFGNEQFF. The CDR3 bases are TGCGCCAGCAGCCCGGGGGGGTTTGGCAATGAGCAGTTCTTC.

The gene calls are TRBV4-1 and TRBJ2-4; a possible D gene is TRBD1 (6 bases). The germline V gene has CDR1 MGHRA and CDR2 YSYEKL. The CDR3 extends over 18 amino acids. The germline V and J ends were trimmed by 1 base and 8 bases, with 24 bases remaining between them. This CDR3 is CASSQVHGQTKVGHIQYF. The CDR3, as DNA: TGCGCCAGCAGCCAAGTGCATGGACAGACTAAAGTTGGGCACATTCAGTACTTC.

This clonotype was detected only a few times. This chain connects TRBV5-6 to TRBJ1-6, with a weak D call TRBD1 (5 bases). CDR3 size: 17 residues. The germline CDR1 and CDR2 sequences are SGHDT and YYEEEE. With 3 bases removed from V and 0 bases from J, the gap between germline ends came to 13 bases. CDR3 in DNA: TGTGCCAGCAGCTCCGGGGCGGAATCCTCCTATAATTCACCCCTCCACTTT. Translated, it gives CASSSGAESSYNSPLHF.

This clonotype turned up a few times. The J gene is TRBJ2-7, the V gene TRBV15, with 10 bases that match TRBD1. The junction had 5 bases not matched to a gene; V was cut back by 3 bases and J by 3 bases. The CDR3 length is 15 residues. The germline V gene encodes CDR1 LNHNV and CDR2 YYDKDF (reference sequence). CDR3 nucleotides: TGTGCCACCAGCAGGCGGACAGGGGGACGCTACGAGCAGTACTTC. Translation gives CATSRRTGGRYEQYF.

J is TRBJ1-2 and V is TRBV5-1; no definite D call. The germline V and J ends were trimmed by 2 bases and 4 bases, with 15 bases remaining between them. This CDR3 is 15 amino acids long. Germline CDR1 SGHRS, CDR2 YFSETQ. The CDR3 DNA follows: TGCGCCAGCAGCTTTAATTCGGAGCAACCCTATGGCTACACCTTC. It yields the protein CASSFNSEQPYGYTF.

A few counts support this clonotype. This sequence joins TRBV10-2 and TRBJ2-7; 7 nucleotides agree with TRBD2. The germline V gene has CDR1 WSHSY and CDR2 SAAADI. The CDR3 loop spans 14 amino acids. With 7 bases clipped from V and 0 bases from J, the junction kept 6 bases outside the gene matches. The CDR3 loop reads CASTPAGSSYEQYF. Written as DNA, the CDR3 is TGCGCCAGCACTCCAGCGGGGAGCTCCTACGAGCAGTACTTC.

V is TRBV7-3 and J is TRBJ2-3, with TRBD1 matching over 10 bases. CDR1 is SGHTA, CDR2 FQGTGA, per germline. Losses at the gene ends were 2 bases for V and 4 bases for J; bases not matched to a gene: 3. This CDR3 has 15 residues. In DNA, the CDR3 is TGTGCCAGCAGCTTAGTAGGGACAGGGGCAGATACGCAGTATTTT. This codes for CASSLVGTGADTQYF.

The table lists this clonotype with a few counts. The CDR3 spells CSARDRDRGGYSNQPQHF. The DNA for the CDR3 is TGCAGTGCTAGAGATCGAGACAGGGGAGGTTATAGCAATCAGCCCCAGCATTTT. The rearrangement links TRBV20-1 to TRBJ1-5; 8 bases fit TRBD1. This CDR3 is 18 amino acids long. V gave up 0 bases and J gave up 0 bases; unmatched junction bases: 10. CDR1 and CDR2 from the germline V gene are DFQATT and SNEGSKA (reference sequence).

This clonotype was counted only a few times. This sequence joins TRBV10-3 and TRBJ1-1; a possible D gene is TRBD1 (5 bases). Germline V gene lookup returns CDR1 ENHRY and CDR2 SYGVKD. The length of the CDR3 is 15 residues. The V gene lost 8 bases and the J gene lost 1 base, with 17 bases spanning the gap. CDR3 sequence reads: CAIGPRGAGNTEAFF. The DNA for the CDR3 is TGTGCCATCGGACCTAGGGGAGCGGGGAACACTGAAGCTTTCTTT.

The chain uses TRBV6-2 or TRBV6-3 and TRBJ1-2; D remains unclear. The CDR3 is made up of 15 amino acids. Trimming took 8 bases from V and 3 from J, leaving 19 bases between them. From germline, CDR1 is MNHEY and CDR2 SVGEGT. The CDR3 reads CASDHELRVDYGYTF. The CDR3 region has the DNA TGTGCCAGCGACCACGAGTTGAGGGTGGACTATGGCTACACCTTC.

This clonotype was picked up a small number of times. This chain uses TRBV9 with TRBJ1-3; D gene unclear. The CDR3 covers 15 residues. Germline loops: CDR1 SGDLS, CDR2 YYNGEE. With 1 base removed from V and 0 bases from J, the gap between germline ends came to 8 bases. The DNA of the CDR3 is TGTGCCAGCAGCGTACACGGGAGCTCTGGAAACACCATATATTTT. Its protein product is CASSVHGSSGNTIYF.

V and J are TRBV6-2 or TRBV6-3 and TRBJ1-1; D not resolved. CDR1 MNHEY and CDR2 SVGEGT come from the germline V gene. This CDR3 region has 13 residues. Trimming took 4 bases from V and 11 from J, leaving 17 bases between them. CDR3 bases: TGTGCCAGCAGTTCCGCAAAACTCAAGAAGGCTTTCTTT. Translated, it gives CASSSAKLKKAFF.

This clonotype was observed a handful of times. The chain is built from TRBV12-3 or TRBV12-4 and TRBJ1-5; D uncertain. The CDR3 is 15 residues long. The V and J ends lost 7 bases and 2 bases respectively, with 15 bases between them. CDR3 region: CASTAMGRGNQPQHF. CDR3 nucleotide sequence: TGTGCCAGCACCGCGATGGGTAGGGGCAATCAGCCCCAGCATTTT.

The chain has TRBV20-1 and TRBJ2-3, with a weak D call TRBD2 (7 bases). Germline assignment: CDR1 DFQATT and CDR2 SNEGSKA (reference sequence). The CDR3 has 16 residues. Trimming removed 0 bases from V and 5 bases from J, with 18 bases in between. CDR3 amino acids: CSARDPGGLAGDTQYF. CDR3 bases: TGCAGTGCTAGAGATCCGGGGGGCTTAGCCGGAGATACGCAGTATTTT.

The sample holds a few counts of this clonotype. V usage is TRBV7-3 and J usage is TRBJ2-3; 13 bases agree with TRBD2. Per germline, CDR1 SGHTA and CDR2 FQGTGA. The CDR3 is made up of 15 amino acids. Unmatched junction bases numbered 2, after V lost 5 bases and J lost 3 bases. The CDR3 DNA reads TGTGCCAGCAGCCCGACTAGCGGGAGGACAGATACGCAGTATTTT. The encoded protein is CASSPTSGRTDTQYF.

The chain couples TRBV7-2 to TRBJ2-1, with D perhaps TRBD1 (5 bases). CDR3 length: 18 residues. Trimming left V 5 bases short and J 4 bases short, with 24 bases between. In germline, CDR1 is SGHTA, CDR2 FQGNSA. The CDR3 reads CASSPHWTSHYVYNEQFF. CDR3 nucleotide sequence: TGTGCCAGCAGCCCGCACTGGACAAGCCACTACGTATACAATGAGCAGTTCTTC.

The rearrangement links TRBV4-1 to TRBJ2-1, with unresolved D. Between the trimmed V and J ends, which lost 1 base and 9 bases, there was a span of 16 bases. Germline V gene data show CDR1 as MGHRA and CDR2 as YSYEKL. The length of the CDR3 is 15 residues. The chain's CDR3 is CASSQVGLKVGEQFF. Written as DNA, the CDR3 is TGCGCCAGCAGCCAAGTAGGGCTAAAAGTGGGTGAGCAGTTCTTC.

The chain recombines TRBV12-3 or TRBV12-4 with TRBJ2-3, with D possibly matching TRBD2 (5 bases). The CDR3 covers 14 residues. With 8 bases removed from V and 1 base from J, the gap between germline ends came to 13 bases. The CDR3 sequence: CASGVEAGTDTQYF. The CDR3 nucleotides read TGTGCCAGCGGCGTCGAAGCGGGCACAGATACGCAGTATTTT.

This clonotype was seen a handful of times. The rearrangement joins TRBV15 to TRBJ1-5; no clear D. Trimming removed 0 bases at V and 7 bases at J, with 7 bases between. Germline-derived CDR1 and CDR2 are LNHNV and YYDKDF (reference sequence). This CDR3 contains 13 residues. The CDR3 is CATSRDLGQPQHF. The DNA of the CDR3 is TGTGCCACCAGCAGAGATTTGGGGCAGCCCCAGCATTTT.

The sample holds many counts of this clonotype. This CDR3 is CATRQTGGWNEQFF. In DNA form, the CDR3 reads TGCGCCACCCGGCAAACGGGCGGTTGGAATGAGCAGTTCTTC. This chain joins TRBV5-1 and TRBJ2-1; D uncertain. V was cut by 9 bases and J by 7 bases, with 20 bases left in between. Germline CDR1 reads SGHRS; CDR2 reads YFSETQ. The CDR3 runs to 14 residues.

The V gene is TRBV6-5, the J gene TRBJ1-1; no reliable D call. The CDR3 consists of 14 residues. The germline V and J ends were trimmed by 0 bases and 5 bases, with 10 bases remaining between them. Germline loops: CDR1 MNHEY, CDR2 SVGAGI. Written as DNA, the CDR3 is TGTGCCAGCAGTTACTCCCGTCTTGGAACTGAAGCTTTCTTT. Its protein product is CASSYSRLGTEAFF.

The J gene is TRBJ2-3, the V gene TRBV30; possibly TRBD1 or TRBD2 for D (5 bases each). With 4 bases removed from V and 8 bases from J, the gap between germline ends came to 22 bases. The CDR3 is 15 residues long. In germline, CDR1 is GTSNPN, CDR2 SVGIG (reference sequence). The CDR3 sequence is CAWKPAARGGGTQYF. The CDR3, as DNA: TGTGCCTGGAAGCCCGCGGCCCGGGGTGGGGGTACGCAGTATTTT. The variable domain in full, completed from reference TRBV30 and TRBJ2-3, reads SQTIHQWPATLVQPVGSPLSLECTVEGTSNPNLYWYRQAAGRGLQLLFYSVGIGQISSEVPQNLSASRPQDRQFILSSKKLLLSDSGFYLCAWKPAARGGGTQYFGPGTRLTVL.